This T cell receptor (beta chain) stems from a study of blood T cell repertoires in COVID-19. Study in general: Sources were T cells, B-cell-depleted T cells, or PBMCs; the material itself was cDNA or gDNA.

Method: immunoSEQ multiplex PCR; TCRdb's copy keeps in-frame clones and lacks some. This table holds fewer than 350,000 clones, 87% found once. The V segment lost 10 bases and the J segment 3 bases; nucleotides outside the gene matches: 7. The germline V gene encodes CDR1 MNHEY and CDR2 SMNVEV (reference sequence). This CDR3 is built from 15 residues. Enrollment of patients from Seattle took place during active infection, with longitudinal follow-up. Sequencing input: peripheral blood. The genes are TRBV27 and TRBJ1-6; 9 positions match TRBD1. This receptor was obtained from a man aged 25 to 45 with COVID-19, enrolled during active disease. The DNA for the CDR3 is TGTGCCATGCAAACAGGGGGCCTCTATAATTCACCCCTCCACTTT. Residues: CAMQTGGLYNSPLHF.